The clone carrying this T cell receptor beta chain was observed a handful of times. 13 Jbeta primers and 60 Vbeta primers were used for the PCR. TCRdb's copy holds only in-frame clones and misses some; the assay was immunoSEQ multiplex PCR. The sample contains about 120,000 clones, approximately 17% of which appear only once. The data are from a study of cytomegalovirus exposure and HLA in healthy donors. Samples came from healthy bone marrow donors. The receptor's source is a female donor in good health and CMV-seropositive. The specimen sequenced was PBMCs.

The CDR3 loop reads CASSKIAQADYEQYF. The CDR3 DNA follows: TGTGCCAGCAGCAAGATCGCACAGGCGGACTACGAGCAGTACTTC. The gene calls are TRBV7-9 and TRBJ2-7, with D maybe TRBD1 (5 bases). This CDR3 has 15 amino acids. Trimming shortened V by 5 bases and J by 3 bases, and 17 bases separated the two germline ends. The germline V gene encodes CDR1 SEHNR and CDR2 FQNEAQ (reference sequence).